The 22 T cell receptor beta chains below all came from one sample that was sequenced in a study of blood T cell repertoires in COVID-19. Repertoires were generated with immunoSEQ multiplex PCR, while TCRdb's copy carries only in-frame clones and drops some. Of some 380,000 clones in the sample, roughly 86% were seen once. Sequencing was done on a sample of peripheral blood. These receptors came from a human donor with acute or convalescent COVID-19. The donor label of this sample is uncertain.

The chain is built from TRBV7-8 and TRBJ1-1; TRBD1 matches 9 bases. V shed 5 bases and J 5 bases; nucleotides not matched to a gene: 6. This CDR3 region has 14 residues. The germline V gene has CDR1 SGHVS and CDR2 FQNEAQ. DNA of the CDR3: TGTGCCAGCAGCGGCCGGGACAGGGCTACTGAAGCTTTCTTT. This translates into CASSGRDRATEAFF.

This rearrangement joins TRBV28 to TRBJ1-6; the D gene is possibly TRBD1 (5 bases). There are 14 residues in the CDR3. The V gene's germline CDR1 is MDHEN and CDR2 SYDVKM. V was pared by 6 bases and J by 6 bases, with 12 bases between. The CDR3 spells CASSPGHVNSPLHF. DNA for the CDR3: TGTGCCAGCAGCCCCGGACACGTTAATTCACCCCTCCACTTT. The whole variable domain, remainder taken from reference TRBV28 and TRBJ1-6, is DVKVTQSSRYLVKRTGEKVFLECVQDMDHENMFWYRQDPGLGLRLIYFSYDVKMKEKGDIPEGYSVSREKKERFSLILESASTNQTSMYLCASSPGHVNSPLHFGNGTRLTVT.

V usage is TRBV10-2 and J usage is TRBJ1-1; weak D call: TRBD1 (6 bases). The CDR3 is 14 amino acids. From germline, CDR1 is WSHSY and CDR2 SAAADI. The germline V and J ends were trimmed by 2 bases and 5 bases, with 12 bases remaining between them. CDR3: CASSENRVGTEAFF. The DNA of the CDR3 is TGCGCCAGCAGTGAGAACAGGGTAGGGACTGAAGCTTTCTTT.

DNA of the CDR3: TGTGCCAGCGGGACAAGTATCTCACCCCTCCACTTT. It translates to CASGTSISPLHF. The chain combines TRBV28 with TRBJ1-6; D might be TRBD1 (6 bases). V lost 8 bases, J lost 10 bases, and 12 bases lay in between. This CDR3 is 12 amino acids long. Looked up from germline, CDR1 is MDHEN and CDR2 is SYDVKM.

The chain is built from TRBV28 and TRBJ1-3, with a possible D match to TRBD1 (6 bases). The CDR3 spans 17 residues. Germline V lookup: CDR1 MDHEN, CDR2 SYDVKM. The V end was cut by 8 bases, the J end by 0 bases, with 20 bases between. The CDR3 sequence: CASGSTGPISSGNTIYF. CDR3 coding DNA: TGTGCCAGCGGTTCTACAGGGCCCATTAGCTCTGGAAACACCATATATTTT.

The chain recombines TRBV4-2 with TRBJ1-3; D remains ambiguous. The CDR3 length is 16 residues. Germline lookup yields CDR1 LGHNA and CDR2 YNFKEQ. Trimming took 0 bases from V and 0 from J, leaving 9 bases between them. The chain's CDR3 is CASSQDLRYSGNTIYF. The CDR3 DNA is TGTGCCAGCAGCCAAGATCTCAGGTACTCTGGAAACACCATATATTTT.

The genes are TRBV30 and TRBJ1-2, with TRBD1 matching over 9 bases. V shed 2 bases, J shed 3 bases, and the junction held 4 bases outside the gene matches. The CDR3 spans 14 residues. The germline V gene encodes CDR1 GTSNPN and CDR2 SVGIG (reference sequence). The CDR3 region is CAWSPGTGYYGYTF. CDR3 bases: TGTGCCTGGAGTCCCGGGACAGGGTACTATGGCTACACCTTC. Together with reference TRBV30 and TRBJ1-2, the CDR3 gives the full variable domain: SQTIHQWPATLVQPVGSPLSLECTVEGTSNPNLYWYRQAAGRGLQLLFYSVGIGQISSEVPQNLSASRPQDRQFILSSKKLLLSDSGFYLCAWSPGTGYYGYTFGSGTRLTVV.

This clone was observed many times. Other DNA sequences in this specimen translate into the identical CDR3. The chain is built from TRBV9 and TRBJ2-3; 14 positions agree with TRBD2. CDR1 is SGDLS and CDR2 is YYNGEE in the germline V gene. V dropped 2 bases and J dropped 3; count of bases not matched to a gene: 2. CDR3 length: 16 amino acids. CDR3 sequence: CASSVGLAGGTDTQYF. CDR3 DNA sequence: TGTGCCAGCAGCGTCGGACTAGCGGGAGGAACAGATACGCAGTATTTT.

The chain links TRBV4-2 to TRBJ2-3, with TRBD2 as a possible D gene (6 bases). The CDR3 has 16 residues. The ends were cut back, 4 bases at V and 2 bases at J, with 16 bases in the middle. Germline V lookup: CDR1 LGHNA, CDR2 YNFKEQ. The CDR3 loop reads CASSPGWAGPTDTQYF. CDR3 in DNA: TGTGCCAGCAGCCCAGGATGGGCGGGGCCCACAGATACGCAGTATTTT.

This clone appeared once. This chain's CDR3 is CASSPRDLKETQYF. The CDR3 region has the DNA TGTGCCAGCTCACCACGGGACTTGAAAGAGACCCAGTACTTC. The chain joins TRBV18 to TRBJ2-5; TRBD2 is a possible D gene (6 bases). Trimming took 1 base from V and 3 from J, leaving 9 bases between them. Germline V lookup: CDR1 KGHSH, CDR2 LQKENI. The CDR3 sequence is 14 residues long.

The table lists this clone with a few counts. The chain uses TRBV19 and TRBJ1-2; D ambiguous. The CDR3 has 15 amino acids. Germline CDR1 reads LNHDA; CDR2 reads SQIVND (reference sequence). V was trimmed by 4 bases and J by 7 bases, leaving 19 bases between them. In DNA form, the CDR3 reads TGTGCCAGTAGTAGGGGAGACACCTTCTGGAGTGGCTACACCTTC. Its translation: CASSRGDTFWSGYTF.

The chain links TRBV7-9 to TRBJ2-5, with D possibly matching TRBD2 (6 bases). Trimming took off 1 base at V and 4 bases at J, with 16 bases between the two ends. The CDR3 runs 16 residues. The germline gives CDR1 SEHNR, CDR2 FQNEAQ (reference sequence). For the CDR3, the DNA is TGTGCCAGCAGCTTAGTTGGAGGGGAGCTGGGAGAGACCCAGTACTTC. It yields the protein CASSLVGGELGETQYF.

CDR3 bases: TGTGCCAGCTCCGCCCGTCTCGGGGCGGGGGAGGGTGCTGAAGCTTTCTTT. Translation gives CASSARLGAGEGAEAFF. This chain links TRBV18 with TRBJ1-1; a weak D match, TRBD1 (5 bases). The germline V gene encodes CDR1 KGHSH and CDR2 LQKENI. This CDR3 region has 17 residues. With 6 bases removed from V and 6 bases from J, the gap between germline ends came to 26 bases.

The gene calls are TRBV18 and TRBJ2-7; 8 bases line up with TRBD2. After removal of 3 bases from V and 2 bases from J, the junction contained 3 bases not matched to a gene. This CDR3 comprises 14 residues. CDR1 is KGHSH and CDR2 is LQKENI in the germline V gene. In nucleotides, the CDR3 is TGTGCCAGCTCACCGAGCGGGAGTACCTACGAGCAGTACTTC. Its protein is CASSPSGSTYEQYF.

This chain joins TRBV5-5 and TRBJ1-5; perhaps TRBD1 as D (6 bases). CDR1 is SGHKS, CDR2 YYEKEE, per germline (reference sequence). Trimming removed 6 bases at V and 0 bases at J, with 16 bases between. The CDR3 is 16 residues long. CDR3 DNA sequence: TGTGCCAGCATCACAGAGGGGGAATATAGCAATCAGCCCCAGCATTTT. Amino acid sequence: CASITEGEYSNQPQHF.

This rearrangement joins TRBV28 to TRBJ1-1; D might be TRBD1 (5 bases). Trimming pared 2 bases from V and 4 bases from J, leaving 14 bases between. The CDR3 is made up of 15 amino acids. Germline V gene sequence: CDR1 MDHEN, CDR2 SYDVKM. The CDR3 nucleotides read TGTGCCAGCAGTTTAGACGGGGCGGGGGGCACTGAAGCTTTCTTT. Its protein is CASSLDGAGGTEAFF.

The J gene is TRBJ1-5, the V gene TRBV19; maybe TRBD1 (5 bases). The CDR3 length is 15 residues. V lost 1 base, J lost 7 bases, and 14 bases lay in between. From germline, CDR1 is LNHDA and CDR2 SQIVND (reference sequence). Written as DNA, the CDR3 is TGTGCCAGTAGTATAGGGGGGTCGGGGGGACAGCCCCAGCATTTT. This gives the protein CASSIGGSGGQPQHF.

This chain links TRBV5-1 with TRBJ2-3; D uncertain. V gave up 2 bases and J gave up 0 bases, with 7 bases separating them. This CDR3 is 14 amino acids long. Germline V gene sequence: CDR1 SGHRS, CDR2 YFSETQ. The CDR3: CASSFLQSTDTQYF. The CDR3 region has the DNA TGCGCCAGCAGCTTTTTGCAGAGCACAGATACGCAGTATTTT.

This clone was detected ten times or more. The rearrangement joins TRBV2 to TRBJ1-4; TRBD1 agrees at 8 bases. Germline assignment: CDR1 SNHLY and CDR2 FYNNEI. This CDR3 has 18 amino acids. Unmatched junction bases numbered 22, after V lost 9 bases and J lost 7 bases. For the CDR3, the DNA is TGTGCCAGTTCGGGACAGGAATTATTAGCCGGTGTGCGTGAAAAACTGTTTTTT. Amino acid sequence: CASSGQELLAGVREKLFF. The whole variable domain, filled in from reference TRBV2 and TRBJ1-4, reads EPEVTQTPSHQVTQMGQEVILRCVPISNHLYFYWYRQILGQKVEFLVSFYNNEISEKSEIFDDQFSVERPDGSNFTLKIRSTKLEDSAMYFCASSGQELLAGVREKLFFGSGTQLSVL.

CDR3 region: CAWSFDGVYGYTF. Here the CDR3 DNA reads TGTGCCTGGAGTTTCGACGGAGTCTATGGCTACACCTTC. The chain is built from TRBV30 and TRBJ1-2; D is undetermined. The V gene's germline CDR1 is GTSNPN and CDR2 SVGIG (reference sequence). The CDR3 sequence is 13 residues long. Trimming took off 2 bases at V and 4 bases at J, with 11 bases between the two ends.

The gene calls are TRBV5-4 and TRBJ2-2; D possibly corresponds to TRBD2 (5 bases). Trimming removed 1 base from V and 5 bases from J, with 6 bases in between. This CDR3 is built from 13 residues. Germline V gene sequence: CDR1 SGHNT, CDR2 YYREEE (reference sequence). CDR3 amino acids: CASSLPGTGELFF. The CDR3 DNA is TGTGCCAGCAGCTTGCCGGGGACCGGGGAGCTGTTTTTT.

The chain carries TRBV18 and TRBJ2-1; no definite D call. The CDR3 contains 13 residues. Germline assignment: CDR1 KGHSH and CDR2 LQKENI. Deletions cut 3 bases from V and 6 bases from J, with 9 bases between. CDR3 in amino acids: CASSPSPSNEQFF. The CDR3 region has the DNA TGTGCCAGCTCACCCTCCCCTTCCAATGAGCAGTTCTTC.